This TCR beta chain was found in a study of Ad26.COV2.S vaccination and SARS-CoV-2 variants. Overall study findings and caveats: The authors reported substantial breadth in spike-specific CD8+ and CD4+ T cell responses after vaccination.

The CDR3 extends over 12 amino acids. Germline V gene sequence: CDR1 GTSNPN, CDR2 SVGIG (reference sequence). Trimming pared 0 bases from V and 7 bases from J, leaving 10 bases between. Turning to this clone: What it binds is unknown.

Noted treatment: some 20 received Ad26.COV2.S at low or high dose, single or two shots; about 5 received placebo; per-sample allocation not given. At day 63 after the first vaccine or placebo injection, samples were drawn. Profiling relied on immunoSEQ multiplex PCR, and the TCRdb table lists in-frame clones only, not all of them. Among roughly 380,000 clones listed, approximately 88% were seen once. Here the sequenced sample was peripheral blood, taken in a trial of Ad26.COV2.S vaccine versus placebo. The chain employs TRBV30 and TRBJ2-7, with no clear D. The sequence was obtained from a person between 18 and 65 years old who received the Ad26.COV2.S COVID-19 vaccine or a placebo. Here the CDR3 DNA reads TGTGCCTGGAGTGTCATCAGAGAGGAGCAGTACTTC. Encoded protein: CAWSVIREEQYF.